This TCR beta chain was found in a study of beta chain features in type 1 diabetes. Concerning this clone itself: What it binds is not known.

The CDR3 totals 16 residues. Per the germline V gene, CDR1 is MNHNS and CDR2 is SASEGT. V was cut by 1 base and J by 5 bases, with 17 bases left in between. Broader study findings: For type 1 diabetes patients, VDJ junctions showed fewer insertions and more deletions. Among all four CD4+ subsets, Type 1 diabetes patients had TCRB CDR3s that were moderately but significantly shorter.

Expressed TCRB transcripts were sequenced, since all the RNA that had been isolated was reverse transcribed. The repertoire was sequenced with immunoSEQ multiplex PCR; TCRdb's copy has only in-frame clones and lacks some. The sample has under 950,000 clones; roughly 15% are singletons. Sequences were obtained from naive CD4+ T cells from blood. This TCR derives from a woman aged 18-29 years in good health. V usage is TRBV6-1 and J usage is TRBJ2-5; D remains ambiguous. CDR3 sequence (DNA): TGTGCCAGCAGTGAAGGAGGCAGCCGGTTTTGGGAGACCCAGTACTTC. It yields the protein CASSEGGSRFWETQYF.